This TCR beta chain originates from a study of blood T cells in healthy people across ages. General study results and limits: Donors of long life had a larger count of naive CD4+ cells and greater diversity than aged donors. Expanded clonotype changes were possibly confounded by unknown donor CMV status. Age brought a roughly linear fall in TCR beta diversity measured per million T cells.

Per-sample yields of isolated PBMCs were at least 6 million. The CDR3 has 15 residues. Per germline, CDR1 SGHRS and CDR2 YFSETQ. To note about this clonotype: The antigen remains unidentified.

Primed by a sample-barcoded 5' primer and a J-beta primer mix, a second PCR proceeded for 7 to 11 cycles. Via MiXCR, TCRdb re-called the 5' RACE reads, giving one row per CDR3 protein. This table has around 1.5 million distinct CDR3 sequences, roughly 32% appearing once. The rearrangement uses TRBV5-1 and TRBJ2-5; TRBD1 agrees at 7 bases. Judging by the DNA end, TRBJ2-7 fits better; the J call may be wrong. The sample comprised blood. The clonotype originates from a woman in her twenties or thirties in good health. The CDR3 DNA is TGCGCCAGCAGCTTGGGGACAGGCGACTACTACGAGCAGTACTTC. Translated: CASSLGTGDYYEQYF.